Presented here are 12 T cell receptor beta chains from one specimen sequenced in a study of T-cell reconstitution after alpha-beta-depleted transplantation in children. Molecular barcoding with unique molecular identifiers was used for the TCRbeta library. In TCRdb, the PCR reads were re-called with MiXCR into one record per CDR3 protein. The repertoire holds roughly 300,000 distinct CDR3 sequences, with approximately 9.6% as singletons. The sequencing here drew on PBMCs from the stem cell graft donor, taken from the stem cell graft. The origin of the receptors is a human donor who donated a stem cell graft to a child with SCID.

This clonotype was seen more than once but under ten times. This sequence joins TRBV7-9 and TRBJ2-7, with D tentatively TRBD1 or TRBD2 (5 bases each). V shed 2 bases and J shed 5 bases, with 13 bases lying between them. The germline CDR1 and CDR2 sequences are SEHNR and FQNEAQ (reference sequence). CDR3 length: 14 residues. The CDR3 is CASSLLAGSDEQYF. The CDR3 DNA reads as TGTGCCAGCAGCTTATTGGCAGGGAGCGACGAGCAGTACTTC. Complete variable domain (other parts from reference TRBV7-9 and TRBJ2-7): DTGVSQNPRHKITKRGQNVTFRCDPISEHNRLYWYRQTLGQGPEFLTYFQNEAQLEKSRLLSDRFSAERPKGSFSTLEIQRTEQGDSAMYLCASSLLAGSDEQYFGPGTRLTVT.

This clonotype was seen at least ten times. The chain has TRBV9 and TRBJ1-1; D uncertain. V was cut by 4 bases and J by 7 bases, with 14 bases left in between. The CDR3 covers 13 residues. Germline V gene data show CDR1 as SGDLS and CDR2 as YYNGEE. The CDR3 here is CASSPRGRDEAFF. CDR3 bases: TGTGCCAGCAGCCCGAGAGGGCGGGATGAAGCTTTCTTT.

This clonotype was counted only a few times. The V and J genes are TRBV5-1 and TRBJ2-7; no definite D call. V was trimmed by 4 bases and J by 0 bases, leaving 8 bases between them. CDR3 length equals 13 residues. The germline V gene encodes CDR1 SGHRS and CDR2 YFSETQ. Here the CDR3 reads CASSPWVSYEQYF. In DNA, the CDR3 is TGCGCCAGCAGCCCATGGGTCTCCTACGAGCAGTACTTC.

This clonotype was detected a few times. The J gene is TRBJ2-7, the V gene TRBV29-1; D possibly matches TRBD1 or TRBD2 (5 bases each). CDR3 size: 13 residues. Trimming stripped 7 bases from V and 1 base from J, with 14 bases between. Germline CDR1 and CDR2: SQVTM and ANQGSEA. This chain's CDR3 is CSAGDGGSYEQYF. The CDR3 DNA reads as TGCAGCGCCGGGGACGGTGGGTCCTACGAGCAGTACTTC.

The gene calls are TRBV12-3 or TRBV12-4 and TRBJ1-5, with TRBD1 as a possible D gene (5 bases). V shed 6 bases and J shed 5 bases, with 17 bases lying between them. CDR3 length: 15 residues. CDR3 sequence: CASSPLGTGYQPQHF. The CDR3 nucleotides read TGTGCCAGCAGCCCTCTGGGAACAGGATATCAGCCCCAGCATTTT.

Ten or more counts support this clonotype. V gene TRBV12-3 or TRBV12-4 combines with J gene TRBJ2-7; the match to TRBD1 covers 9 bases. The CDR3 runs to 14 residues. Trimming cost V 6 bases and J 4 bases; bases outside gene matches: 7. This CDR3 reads CASRSSGTGYEQYF. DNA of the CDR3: TGTGCCAGCAGGTCCTCCGGGACAGGGTACGAGCAGTACTTC.

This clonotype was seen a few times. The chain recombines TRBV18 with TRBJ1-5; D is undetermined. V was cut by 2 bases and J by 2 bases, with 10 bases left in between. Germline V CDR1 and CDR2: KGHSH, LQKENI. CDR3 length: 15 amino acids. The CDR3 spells CASSPGVTGNQPQHF. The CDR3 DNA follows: TGTGCCAGCTCACCAGGGGTTACAGGCAATCAGCCCCAGCATTTT.

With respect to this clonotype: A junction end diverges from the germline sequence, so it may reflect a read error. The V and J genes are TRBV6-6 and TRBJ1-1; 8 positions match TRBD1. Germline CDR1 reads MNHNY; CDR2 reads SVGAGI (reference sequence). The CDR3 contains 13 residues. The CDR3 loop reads CASSYSGQGQAFF. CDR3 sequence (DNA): TGTGCAAGCAGTTACTCAGGACAGGGCCAAGCTTTCTTT.

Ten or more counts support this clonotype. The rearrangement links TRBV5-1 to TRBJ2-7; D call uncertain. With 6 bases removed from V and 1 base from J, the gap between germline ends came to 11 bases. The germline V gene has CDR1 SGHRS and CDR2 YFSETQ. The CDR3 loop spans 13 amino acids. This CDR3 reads CASNNHNSYEQYF. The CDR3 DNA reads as TGCGCCAGCAACAACCACAATTCCTACGAGCAGTACTTC. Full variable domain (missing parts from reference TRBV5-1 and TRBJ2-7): KAGVTQTPRYLIKTRGQQVTLSCSPISGHRSVSWYQQTPGQGLQFLFEYFSETQRNKGNFPGRFSGRQFSNSRSEMNVSTLELGDSALYLCASNNHNSYEQYFGPGTRLTVT.

The CDR3, as DNA: TGTGCCACCCGGAGGATGGGACTAGCGGCGATGAGCTCCTACAATGAGCAGTTCTTC. Translating gives CATRRMGLAAMSSYNEQFF. This rearrangement joins TRBV10-3 to TRBJ2-1, with 11 bases lining up with TRBD2. V shed 10 bases and J 0 bases; nucleotides not matched to a gene: 17. CDR3 size: 19 residues. CDR1 is ENHRY, CDR2 SYGVKD, per germline.

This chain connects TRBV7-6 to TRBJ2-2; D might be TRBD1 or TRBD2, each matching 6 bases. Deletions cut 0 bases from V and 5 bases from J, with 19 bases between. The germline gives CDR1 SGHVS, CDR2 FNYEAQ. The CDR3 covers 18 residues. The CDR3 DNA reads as TGTGCCAGCAGCTTAGCGGTGACGGAGGGGGTCTGGACCGGGGAGCTGTTTTTT. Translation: CASSLAVTEGVWTGELFF.

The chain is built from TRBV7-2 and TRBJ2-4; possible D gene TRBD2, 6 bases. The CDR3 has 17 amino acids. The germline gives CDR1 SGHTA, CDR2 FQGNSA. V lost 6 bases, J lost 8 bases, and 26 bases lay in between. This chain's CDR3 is CASSPLSPVIRGDIQYF. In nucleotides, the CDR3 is TGTGCCAGCAGTCCCCTTTCGCCCGTTATTCGCGGGGACATTCAGTACTTC.